The TCR beta chain under discussion was sequenced for a study of response to subunit inactivated influenza vaccine (dated by TCRdb to the late 2010s). Broadly, across the study: Deep quantitative profiling of the T cell receptor repertoire was used in the study to follow responses to a trivalent subunit inactivated influenza vaccine.

This clonotype was counted a few times. Its binding antigen is unknown. No much larger clonotype is one base removed from it; base qualities were not supplied. To prepare the library, RT-PCR was applied. The listed sequencing device is Illumina HiSeq 2500. TCRdb reran the public reads through fastp at Q25 and MiXCR, keeping productive beta chains. Each CDR3 protein appears once, grouped with its most common genes and DNA. A total of just under 550,000 distinct CDR3 sequences appear in this sample, approximately 22% of them only once. Together, the top ten hold 2.8% of the sample. What the authors observed across the whole study: The authors suggested that each seasonal influenza vaccination may recruit only a limited number of new T cells.

Reading from cysteine to phenylalanine, the CDR3 counts 16 amino acids. This entry keeps only the CDR3 DNA: 48 bases, framed from base 1. Taken from the germline V gene, the CDR1 and CDR2 loops are SNHLY and FYNNEI. V lost 3 bases and J lost 0 bases; the stretch between them is 12 bases long. A further study also used this sample, focusing on T cells expressing NK-cell markers. From the second report: 5'RACE template switching, by which a universal primer site and unique molecular identifiers were added, was used to make TCR beta cDNA libraries. TCR beta-chain repertoires were profiled in sorted CD3+CD56+NKG2C+, CD3+CD56+NKG2C- and CD3+CD56-NKG2C+ T-cell subsets from several donors. Seven of the eight sequenced donors were HCMV-seropositive and one was HCMV-seronegative. In several experiments an anti-gammadeltaTCR antibody was added to restrict sorting to alphabetaTCR-expressing T cells. For about 6 donors, the dominant CD3+CD56+NKG2C+ clonotypes were among the top 10 CD8+ clonotypes and accounted for 1.0-7.0% of CD8+ T cells. Those dominant clonotypes were again the most abundant among CD3+CD56-NKG2C+ cells in a few donors, at about 25-60.1%. It remained unclear whether the expanded NKG2C-expressing T cell clones were specific for HCMV antigens. All eight donors whose samples were sequenced were randomly selected healthy volunteers, three of them men and five women. HCMV serostatus was determined by detecting HCMV-specific IgG in serum with a commercial ELISA kit. Ficoll density gradient centrifugation was used to isolate peripheral blood mononuclear cells from blood. CD4+ and CD8+ T cells were isolated from PBMC by magnetic immunoseparation with Miltenyi isolation kits. cDNA synthesis was primed from the TCR beta constant segment and was followed by two successive PCR amplification steps. Sequencing of the libraries produced 2 x 150 bp reads on Illumina HiSeq 2000/2500, MiSeq or NextSeq. MIGEC handled demultiplexing of the reads and grouping by UMI, while MiTCR was used to assemble and quantify clonotypes. To exclude erroneous sequences, only TCR cDNA sequences supported by at least two reads were retained. The tcR package was used for downstream repertoire analysis, and clonotypes were matched across fractions by CDR3 nucleotide sequence plus V segment. Antigen specificity was annotated against VDJdb with VDJmatch, allowing one amino acid substitution in CDR3.

The V and J genes are TRBV2 and TRBJ1-5, with the D segment identity uncertain. The sequencing here drew on CD4+ T cells sorted from PBMCs, taken 12 days after vaccination. The source is a man aged 50 to 59 who received an inactivated influenza vaccine. Donor details come from another sample of the same person, matched by shared clones. DNA sequence: TGTGCCAGCAGTGACTTGACATTCACTAGCAATCAGCCCCAGCATTTT. The translation is CASSDLTFTSNQPQHF.